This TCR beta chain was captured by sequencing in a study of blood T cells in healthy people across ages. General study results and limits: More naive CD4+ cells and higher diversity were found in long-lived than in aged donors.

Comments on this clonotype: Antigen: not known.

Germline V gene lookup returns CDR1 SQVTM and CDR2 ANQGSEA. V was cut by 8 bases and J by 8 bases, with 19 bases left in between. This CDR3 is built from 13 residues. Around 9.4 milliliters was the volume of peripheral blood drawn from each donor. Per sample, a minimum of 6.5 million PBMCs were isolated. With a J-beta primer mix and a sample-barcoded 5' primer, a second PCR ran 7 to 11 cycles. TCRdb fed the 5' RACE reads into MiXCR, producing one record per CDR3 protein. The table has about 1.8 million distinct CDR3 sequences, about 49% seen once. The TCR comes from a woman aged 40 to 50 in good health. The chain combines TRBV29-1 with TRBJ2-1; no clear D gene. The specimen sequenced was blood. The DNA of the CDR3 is TGCAGCTTCAGTCCATTAAGGTCCCATGAGCAGTTCTTC. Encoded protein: CSFSPLRSHEQFF.